This TCR beta chain was recovered during a study of patients and donors after allogeneic stem cell transplantation. This clonotype was detected many times. CDR1 MGHDK and CDR2 SYGVNS come from the germline V gene. This CDR3 is built from 16 residues. V lost 2 bases and J 4 bases, leaving 15 bases between the germline ends. TCRdb redid the calling of the RT-PCR reads with MiXCR, one entry per CDR3 protein. The sample includes 57,000 or so distinct CDR3 sequences, 13% of them seen just once. This TCR derives from a human donor who was either an allogeneic HSCT recipient or a stem cell or donor lymphocyte infusion donor (not recorded which). It is not recorded whose cells these are; they may come from a transplant donor. The V call is TRBV25-1, the J call TRBJ1-3; a weak D match, TRBD1 (5 bases). The sequenced sample was blood, either unsorted or a sorted T cell fraction (not recorded which). The CDR3 region has the DNA TGTGCCAGCAGTGAAAAGAGGGGCGCGAAAGGAAACACCATATATTTT. It translates to CASSEKRGAKGNTIYF. The whole variable domain, remainder taken from reference TRBV25-1 and TRBJ1-3, is EADIYQTPRYLVIGTGKKITLECSQTMGHDKMYWYQQDPGMELHLIHYSYGVNSTEKGDLSSESTVSRIRTEHFPLTLESARPSHTSQYLCASSEKRGAKGNTIYFGEGSWLTVV.